This T cell receptor beta chain was identified during a study of T cell repertoires in cytomegalovirus infection. TCRdb called the reads again in MiXCR, with one record for every CDR3 protein. The table has about 500,000 distinct CDR3 sequences, 30% to 40% seen once. In the case of this clonotype: Its specificity is unknown.

Germline CDR1 and CDR2: SGHVS and FNYEAQ. The germline V and J ends were trimmed by 6 bases and 2 bases, with 17 bases remaining between them. CDR3 length: 16 residues. The clonotype was recovered from a human donor in good health (CMV status not recorded). Some clones in this sample may be carry-over from other donors' samples. Sequences were derived from cultured PBMCs, sampled from culture after CMV antigen stimulation. The V call is TRBV7-6, the J call TRBJ2-1; D is perhaps TRBD2 (6 bases). CDR3: CASRQPPGEAYNEQFF. The CDR3 DNA sequence: TGTGCCAGCAGACAACCGCCGGGGGAGGCCTACAATGAGCAGTTCTTC. Full variable domain (remainder filled in from reference TRBV7-6 and TRBJ2-1): GAGVSQSPRYKVTKRGQDVALRCDPISGHVSLYWYRQALGQGPEFLTYFNYEAQQDKSGLPNDRFSAERPEGSISTLTIQRTEQRDSAMYRCASRQPPGEAYNEQFFGPGTRLTVL.